This TCR beta chain is drawn from a study of T cell responses to AZD1222 COVID-19 vaccine. Study-wide results and limits: There were mostly white British donors and more females than males, and clonal diversity was possibly underestimated. There were repertoire samples only from the period after the peak T cell response.

The CDR3 contains 11 residues. With 9 bases removed from V and 5 bases from J, the gap between germline ends came to 11 bases. Worth noting for this clone: Its antigen is undetermined.

The method was immunoSEQ multiplex PCR; TCRdb's version includes in-frame clones alone and lacks a portion of them. The sample holds some 90,000 clones, over 80% seen once. This specimen consisted of peripheral blood, obtained on day 0 of AZD1222 vaccination. The rearrangement links TRBV12-3 or TRBV12-4 to TRBJ2-7; D unresolved. The origin of this receptor is an adult in good health. The CDR3 DNA reads TGTGCCAGTAGTGTCCTGAACGAGCAGTACTTC. As protein: CASSVLNEQYF.